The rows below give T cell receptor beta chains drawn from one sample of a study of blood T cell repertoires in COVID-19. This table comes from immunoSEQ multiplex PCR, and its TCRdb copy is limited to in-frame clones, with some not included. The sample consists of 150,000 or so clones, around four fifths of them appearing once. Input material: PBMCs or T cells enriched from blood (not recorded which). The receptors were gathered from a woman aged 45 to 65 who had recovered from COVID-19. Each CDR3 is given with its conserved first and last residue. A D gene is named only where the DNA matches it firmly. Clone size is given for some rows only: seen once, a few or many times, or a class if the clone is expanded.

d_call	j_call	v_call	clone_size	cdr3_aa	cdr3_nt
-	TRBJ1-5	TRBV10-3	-	CAISESKKKGGSGNQPQHF	TGTGCCATCAGTGAGTCGAAGAAGAAGGGAGGTTCAGGCAATCAGCCCCAGCATTTT
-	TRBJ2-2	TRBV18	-	CASSSSRLGELFF	TGTGCCAGCTCAAGTAGTCGACTCGGGGAGCTGTTTTTT
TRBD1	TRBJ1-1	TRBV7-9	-	CASSSGTGSTEAFF	TGTGCCAGCAGCTCCGGGACAGGGAGCACTGAAGCTTTCTTT
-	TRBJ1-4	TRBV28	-	CASTQALREKLFF	TGTGCCAGCACGCAGGCTTTACGGGAAAAACTGTTTTTT
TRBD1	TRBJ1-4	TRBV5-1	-	CASSIGTGEEKLFF	TGCGCCAGCAGCATAGGGACAGGGGAAGAAAAACTGTTTTTT
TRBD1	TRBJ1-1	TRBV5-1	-	CASSSQGGITEAFF	TGCGCCAGCAGCTCGCAGGGGGGCATCACTGAAGCTTTCTTT
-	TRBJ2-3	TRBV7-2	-	CASSPADTQYF	TGTGCCAGCAGCCCGGCAGATACGCAGTATTTT
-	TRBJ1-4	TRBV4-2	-	CASSQGEGSGSPGDEKLFF	TGTGCCAGCAGCCAAGGGGAGGGGTCGGGTTCTCCCGGAGATGAAAAACTGTTTTTT
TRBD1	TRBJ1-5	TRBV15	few	CATSRWTGSSNQPQHF	TGTGCCACCAGCAGGTGGACAGGGAGTAGCAATCAGCCCCAGCATTTT
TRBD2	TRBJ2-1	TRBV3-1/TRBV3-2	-	CASSQLGAGDEQFF	TGTGCCAGCAGCCAACTCGGGGCGGGGGATGAGCAGTTCTTC
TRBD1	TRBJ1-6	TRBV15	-	CATSRAPGQTYNSPLRALHF	TGTGCCACCAGCAGAGCCCCGGGACAGACTTATAATTCACCCCTCCGCGCCCTCCACTTT
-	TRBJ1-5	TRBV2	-	CASSGTKGYTYSNQPQHF	TGTGCCAGCAGTGGAACGAAGGGGTACACTTATAGCAATCAGCCCCAGCATTTT
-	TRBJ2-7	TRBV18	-	CASSHFPHYEQYF	TGTGCCAGCTCCCATTTTCCCCACTACGAGCAGTACTTC
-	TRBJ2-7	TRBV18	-	CASSPNSQGTYEQYF	TGTGCCAGCTCACCAAACTCGCAGGGAACGTACGAGCAGTACTTC
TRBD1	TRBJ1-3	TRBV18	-	CASSPGQGATSGNTIYF	TGTGCCAGCTCACCTGGACAGGGGGCTACCTCTGGAAACACCATATATTTT
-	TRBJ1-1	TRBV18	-	CASSPPGGTEAFF	TGTGCCAGCTCACCACCGGGGGGGACTGAAGCTTTCTTT
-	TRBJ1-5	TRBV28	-	CASSPGDYWVGQPQHF	TGTGCCAGCAGCCCCGGGGACTATTGGGTGGGTCAGCCCCAGCATTTT
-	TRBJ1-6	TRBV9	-	CASSRDGQYNSPLHF	TGTGCCAGCAGCCGCGATGGACAGTATAATTCACCCCTCCACTTT
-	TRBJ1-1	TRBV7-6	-	CASNPYPGNTEAFF	TGTGCCAGCAATCCCTACCCAGGGAACACTGAAGCTTTCTTT
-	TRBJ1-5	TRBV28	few	CASTTGYGNQPQHF	TGTGCCAGCACTACAGGGTATGGCAATCAGCCCCAGCATTTT
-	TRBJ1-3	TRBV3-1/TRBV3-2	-	CASSLYLDGNTIYF	TGTGCCAGCAGCCTCTACCTCGATGGAAACACCATATATTTT
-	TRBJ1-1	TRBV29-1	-	CSATGPLGAFF	TGCAGCGCGACAGGCCCCCTGGGGGCTTTCTTT
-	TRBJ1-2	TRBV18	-	CASSPRLVNYGYTF	TGTGCCAGCTCACCCCGACTGGTTAACTATGGCTACACCTTC
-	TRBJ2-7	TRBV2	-	CASSLYEQYF	TGTGCCAGCAGCCTCTACGAGCAGTACTTC
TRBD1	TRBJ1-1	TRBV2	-	CASSTQGGTTEAFF	TGTGCCAGCAGTACCCAGGGGGGAACGACTGAAGCTTTCTTT
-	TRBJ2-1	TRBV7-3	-	CASSPFLGGGFMGEQFF	TGTGCCAGCAGCCCCTTTTTGGGGGGGGGCTTCATGGGTGAGCAGTTCTTC
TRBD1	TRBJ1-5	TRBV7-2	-	CASSDRTGTQPQHF	TGTGCCAGCAGCGACCGGACAGGGACTCAGCCCCAGCATTTT
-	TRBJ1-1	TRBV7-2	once	CASSSGTPNTEAFF	TGTGCCAGCAGCTCCGGGACACCAAACACTGAAGCTTTCTTT
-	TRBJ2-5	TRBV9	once	CASSVGGGLTQETQYF	TGCGCCAGCAGCGTAGGGGGGGGCCTAACTCAAGAGACCCAGTACTTC
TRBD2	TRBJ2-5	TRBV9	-	CASSEGTSGGREETQYF	TGTGCCAGCAGCGAGGGGACTAGCGGGGGGCGAGAGGAGACCCAGTACTTC
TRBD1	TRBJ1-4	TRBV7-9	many	CASSIGQGQATNEKLFF	TGTGCCAGCAGCATAGGACAGGGCCAGGCAACTAATGAAAAACTGTTTTTT
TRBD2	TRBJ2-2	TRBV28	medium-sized	CASTRTSATGELFF	TGTGCCAGCACTCGGACTAGCGCCACCGGGGAGCTGTTTTTT
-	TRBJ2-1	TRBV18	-	CASSPGGRNEQFF	TGTGCCAGCTCACCGGGGGGACGCAATGAGCAGTTCTTC
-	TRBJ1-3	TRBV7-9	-	CASSLTEVSGNTIYF	TGTGCCAGCAGCTTAACAGAAGTCTCTGGAAACACCATATATTTT
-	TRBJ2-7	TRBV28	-	CASSKNSYEQYF	TGTGCCAGCAGTAAGAACAGCTACGAGCAGTACTTC
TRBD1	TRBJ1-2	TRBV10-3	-	CAISEGTDLLYGYTF	TGTGCCATCAGTGAGGGGACAGACCTCCTCTATGGCTACACCTTC
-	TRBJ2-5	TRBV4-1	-	CASSQGVAGYQETQYF	TGCGCCAGCAGCCAAGGGGTCGCAGGGTACCAAGAGACCCAGTACTTC
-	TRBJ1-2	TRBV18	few	CASSPTPGGYGYTF	TGTGCCAGCTCACCAACCCCGGGGGGCTATGGCTACACCTTC
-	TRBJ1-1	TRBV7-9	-	CASSPEATANTEAFF	TGTGCCAGCAGTCCGGAGGCCACGGCGAACACTGAAGCTTTCTTT
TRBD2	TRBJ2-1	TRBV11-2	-	CASSLVAGGPYNEQFF	TGTGCCAGCAGCTTAGTGGCGGGGGGGCCCTACAATGAGCAGTTCTTC
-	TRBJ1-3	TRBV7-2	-	CASSLSTLENTIYF	TGTGCCAGCAGCCTTAGTACTCTCGAAAACACCATATATTTT
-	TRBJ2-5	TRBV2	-	CASTSYKETQYF	TGTGCCAGTACTAGCTACAAAGAGACCCAGTACTTC
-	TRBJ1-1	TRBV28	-	CASSPRGDPVNTEAFF	TGTGCCAGCAGCCCACGGGGGGACCCCGTGAACACTGAAGCTTTCTTT
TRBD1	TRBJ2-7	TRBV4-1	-	CASSRLGGQGARNPYEQYF	TGCGCCAGCAGCCGGCTCGGAGGACAGGGGGCCCGTAACCCCTACGAGCAGTACTTC
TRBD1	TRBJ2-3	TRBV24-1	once	CATGQGASTDTQYF	TGTGCCACTGGACAGGGGGCGAGCACAGATACGCAGTATTTT
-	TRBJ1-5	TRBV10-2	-	CASSDIGDSNQPQHF	TGCGCCAGCAGTGATATCGGAGACAGCAATCAGCCCCAGCATTTT
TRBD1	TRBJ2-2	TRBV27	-	CASSLFLPGQGNTGELFF	TGTGCCAGCAGTTTATTCCTACCGGGACAGGGGAACACCGGGGAGCTGTTTTTT
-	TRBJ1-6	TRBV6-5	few	CASSYSIDGGGSPLHF	TGTGCCAGCAGTTACTCGATAGACGGTGGGGGGTCACCCCTCCACTTT
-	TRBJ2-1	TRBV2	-	CASSNLARLHNEQFF	TGTGCCAGCAGTAACCTGGCTAGACTGCACAATGAGCAGTTCTTC
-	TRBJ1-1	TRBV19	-	CASLRTVNTEAFF	TGTGCCAGCCTTAGGACAGTGAACACTGAAGCTTTCTTT
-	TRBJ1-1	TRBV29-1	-	CSVVRVGENTEAFF	TGCAGCGTCGTACGTGTAGGGGAGAACACTGAAGCTTTCTTT
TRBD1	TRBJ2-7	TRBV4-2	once	CASSQELGQGSEQYF	TGTGCCAGCAGCCAAGAGTTGGGACAGGGATCCGAGCAGTACTTC
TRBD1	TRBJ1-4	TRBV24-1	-	CATSDPGTGSEKLFF	TGTGCCACCAGTGACCCCGGGACAGGGAGTGAAAAACTGTTTTTT
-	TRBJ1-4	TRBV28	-	CASSSREGTVTTNEKLFF	TGTGCCAGCAGTTCCCGGGAGGGGACGGTAACAACTAATGAAAAACTGTTTTTT
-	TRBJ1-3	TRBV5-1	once	CASSLGDSSGNTIYF	TGCGCCAGCAGCTTGGGTGACAGCTCTGGAAACACCATATATTTT
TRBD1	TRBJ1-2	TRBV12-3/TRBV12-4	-	CASSPDRVDGYTF	TGTGCCAGCAGTCCGGACAGGGTCGATGGCTACACCTTC
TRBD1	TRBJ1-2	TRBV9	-	CASSALRGGDGYTF	TGTGCCAGCAGCGCCCTCAGAGGGGGCGATGGCTACACCTTC
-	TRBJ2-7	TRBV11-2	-	CASSPLYSSMKQYF	TGTGCCAGCAGCCCACTCTACTCGAGCATGAAGCAGTACTTC
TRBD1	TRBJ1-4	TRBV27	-	CASSSETGGFGEKLFF	TGTGCCAGCAGTTCGGAGACAGGGGGCTTCGGTGAAAAACTGTTTTTT